This passage covers 30 T cell receptor beta chains from one sample sequenced in a study of OX40 agonist ivuxolimab in advanced cancers. Repertoires were generated with immunoSEQ multiplex PCR, while TCRdb's copy carries only in-frame clones and drops some. The table shows 99,000 or so clones, with under 85% occurring only once. The sample in question was CD4+ or CD8+ T cells sorted from blood, obtained in a trial of the OX40 agonist ivuxolimab. All receptors derive from an adult with an advanced solid tumor such as melanoma, head and neck, liver or kidney cancer.

This clone was seen a single time. This rearrangement joins TRBV4-2 to TRBJ2-3; 11 nucleotides match TRBD2. V was clipped by 0 bases and J by 2 bases; unmatched bases: 13. In germline, CDR1 is LGHNA, CDR2 YNFKEQ. CDR3 length: 20 amino acids. The CDR3 bases are TGTGCCAGCAGCCAAGAAGGTCGCCTAGCGGGAGGAGGGGTCACAGATACGCAGTATTTT. This sequence encodes CASSQEGRLAGGGVTDTQYF.

The chain carries TRBV19 and TRBJ2-3; 8 bases fit TRBD2. J gave up 9 bases and V 6 bases, and 8 bases lay outside the gene matches. CDR1 and CDR2 from the germline V gene are LNHDA and SQIVND (reference sequence). This CDR3 has 13 amino acids. The CDR3 is CASRLAAAETQYF. CDR3 nucleotides: TGTGCCAGTAGACTAGCGGCTGCGGAAACGCAGTATTTT. Supplemented by reference TRBV19 and TRBJ2-3, the full variable domain reads DGGITQSPKYLFRKEGQNVTLSCEQNLNHDAMYWYRQDPGQGLRLIYYSQIVNDFQKGDIAEGYSVSREKKESFPLTVTSAQKNPTAFYLCASRLAAAETQYFGPGTRLTVL.

The rearrangement links TRBV6-5 to TRBJ2-1; TRBD2 matches at 7 bases. The junction had 7 bases not matched to a gene; V was cut back by 2 bases and J by 9 bases. Looked up from germline, CDR1 is MNHEY and CDR2 is SVGAGI. CDR3 length equals 14 residues. This CDR3 reads CASSYRGESGEQFF. In DNA, the CDR3 is TGTGCCAGCAGTTACCGGGGGGAGAGCGGTGAGCAGTTCTTC.

V and J are TRBV7-6 and TRBJ1-2, with D perhaps matching TRBD1 (6 bases). The CDR3 is 16 amino acids. Germline V gene lookup returns CDR1 SGHVS and CDR2 FNYEAQ. V was cut by 4 bases and J by 8 bases, with 23 bases left in between. The CDR3 coding sequence is TGTGCCAGCAGCTCCACGATGGGGGGGACATCGAAAGGCTACACCTTC. This encodes CASSSTMGGTSKGYTF. Variable domain in full (rest from reference TRBV7-6 and TRBJ1-2): GAGVSQSPRYKVTKRGQDVALRCDPISGHVSLYWYRQALGQGPEFLTYFNYEAQQDKSGLPNDRFSAERPEGSISTLTIQRTEQRDSAMYRCASSSTMGGTSKGYTFGSGTRLTVV.

The chain combines TRBV7-8 with TRBJ2-2; 9 bases map to TRBD2. There are 16 residues in the CDR3. The germline CDR1 and CDR2 sequences are SGHVS and FQNEAQ. V dropped 6 bases and J dropped 4; count of bases not matched to a gene: 9. This CDR3 is CASRTRRGGVTGELFF. For the CDR3, the DNA is TGTGCCAGCAGAACGCGGCGGGGGGGGGTCACCGGGGAGCTGTTTTTT.

This clone was found once. A read error may produce the germline difference seen at one junction end. The chain uses TRBV2 and TRBJ2-1; D is perhaps TRBD1 (6 bases). Germline V gene sequence: CDR1 SNHLY, CDR2 FYNNEI. There are 14 residues in the CDR3. The CDR3 DNA reads TGTGCCAGCGGCGGACAGAGCTCCTACAATAAGCAGTTCTTC. Its translation: CASGGQSSYNKQFF.

The chain couples TRBV5-1 to TRBJ1-1; no firm D call. V was trimmed by 4 bases and J by 2 bases, leaving 12 bases between them. The CDR3 runs to 14 residues. Germline V gene lookup returns CDR1 SGHRS and CDR2 YFSETQ. The CDR3 is CASSPLYPNTEAFF. In DNA form, the CDR3 reads TGCGCCAGCAGCCCACTATACCCTAACACTGAAGCTTTCTTT. Complete variable domain (other parts from reference TRBV5-1 and TRBJ1-1): KAGVTQTPRYLIKTRGQQVTLSCSPISGHRSVSWYQQTPGQGLQFLFEYFSETQRNKGNFPGRFSGRQFSNSRSEMNVSTLELGDSALYLCASSPLYPNTEAFFGQGTRLTVV.

In this sample, this clone turned up once. The CDR3 nucleotides are TGTGCCAGCAGCCTTTCCTTAGCGGGTACGTCAAGGGAGCAGTTCTTC. Translating gives CASSLSLAGTSREQFF. The J gene is TRBJ2-1, the V gene TRBV11-3; 7 bases match TRBD2. The CDR3 length is 16 residues. Trimming removed 5 bases from V and 10 bases from J; junction bases left unmatched: 17. Per the germline V gene, CDR1 is SGHNT and CDR2 is YENEEA. Combining the CDR3 with reference TRBV11-3 and TRBJ2-1 gives the whole variable domain EAGVVQSPRYKIIEKKQPVAFWCNPISGHNTLYWYLQNLGQGPELLIRYENEEAVDDSQLPKDRFSAERLKGVDSTLKIQPAELGDSAVYLCASSLSLAGTSREQFFGPGTRLTVL.

This clone was recorded only once. The chain joins TRBV7-9 to TRBJ2-3; possible D gene TRBD1, 6 bases. Trimming took off 5 bases at V and 0 bases at J, with 15 bases between the two ends. Per the germline V gene, CDR1 is SEHNR and CDR2 is FQNEAQ (reference sequence). This CDR3 contains 16 residues. This chain's CDR3 is CASSRNRDTSTDTQYF. The CDR3 bases are TGTGCCAGCAGCCGAAACCGGGACACCAGCACAGATACGCAGTATTTT.

The CDR3 here is CASSPGTASGYTF. CDR3 nucleotide sequence: TGTGCCAGCAGCCCTGGGACAGCCTCTGGCTACACCTTC. V and J are TRBV6-5 and TRBJ1-2, with 7 bases that match TRBD1. Germline-derived CDR1 and CDR2 are MNHEY and SVGAGI. There are 13 residues in the CDR3. V trimming: 6 bases; J trimming: 7 bases; junction bases outside the gene matches: 8.

The gene calls are TRBV11-2 and TRBJ1-1; TRBD1 matches 8 bases. This CDR3 has 12 residues. The V and J ends lost 4 bases and 8 bases, in that order; junction bases with no gene match: 3. Germline lookup yields CDR1 SGHAT and CDR2 FQNNGV. CDR3 in amino acids: CASSWTGSEAFF. As DNA, the CDR3 is TGTGCCAGCAGCTGGACAGGGTCGGAAGCTTTCTTT.

This chain connects TRBV19 to TRBJ1-5; 8 nucleotides agree with TRBD1. CDR1 and CDR2 from the germline V gene are LNHDA and SQIVND (reference sequence). V lost 8 bases to trimming and J lost 4 bases; unmatched junction nucleotides: 7. CDR3 length equals 14 residues. This chain's CDR3 is CASAGTGPNQPQHF. The DNA of the CDR3 is TGTGCCAGTGCCGGGACAGGTCCTAATCAGCCCCAGCATTTT.

V usage is TRBV27 and J usage is TRBJ2-3, with unresolved D. The CDR3 loop spans 15 amino acids. Trimming removed 5 bases at V and 0 bases at J, with 12 bases between. CDR1 is MNHEY, CDR2 SMNVEV, per germline (reference sequence). The CDR3 region is CASSPWAPSTDTQYF. As DNA, the CDR3 is TGTGCCAGCAGTCCCTGGGCCCCTAGCACAGATACGCAGTATTTT.

This rearrangement joins TRBV4-2 to TRBJ1-5; no firm D call. The CDR3 covers 14 residues. V lost 3 bases and J 6 bases, leaving 12 bases between the germline ends. CDR1 is LGHNA, CDR2 YNFKEQ, per germline. The CDR3 is CASSQDGGAQPQHF. The CDR3 DNA follows: TGTGCCAGCAGCCAGGATGGTGGAGCTCAGCCCCAGCATTTT.

V usage is TRBV19 and J usage is TRBJ2-1, with a weak D call TRBD2 (6 bases). Per the germline V gene, CDR1 is LNHDA and CDR2 is SQIVND (reference sequence). Trimming shortened V by 0 bases and J by 4 bases, and 13 bases separated the two germline ends. The CDR3 contains 16 residues. CDR3 sequence: CASSIDLLAKYNEQFF. CDR3 DNA sequence: TGTGCCAGTAGTATAGATCTTCTAGCGAAGTACAATGAGCAGTTCTTC.

Comment on this clone: One end of the junction fails to match germline, which may point to a read error. The sample holds other DNA sequences that translate to the same CDR3. V gene TRBV4-3 combines with J gene TRBJ1-3; D gene uncertain. The CDR3 consists of 15 residues. Per the germline V gene, CDR1 is LGHNA and CDR2 is YSLEER. CDR3 loop: CASSQGTVAGNTIYF. The CDR3 DNA is TGCGCCAGCAGTCAAGGAACAGTAGCTGGAAACACCATATATTTT.

V is TRBV2 and J is TRBJ1-5, with unresolved D. CDR1 is SNHLY and CDR2 is FYNNEI in the germline V gene. Trimming shortened V by 6 bases and J by 0 bases, and 6 bases separated the two germline ends. The CDR3 covers 13 residues. CDR3 sequence reads: CASRQNSNQPQHF. CDR3 bases: TGTGCCAGCAGGCAGAATAGCAATCAGCCCCAGCATTTT.

CDR3 nucleotides: TGTGCCAGCAGTTACCAAACAGGGGTGAACACTGAAGCTTTCTTT. Encoded protein: CASSYQTGVNTEAFF. The chain combines TRBV6-6 with TRBJ1-1; 7 nucleotides agree with TRBD1. This CDR3 has 15 residues. The V and J ends lost 2 bases and 0 bases, in that order; junction bases with no gene match: 3. Germline values: CDR1 MNHNY, CDR2 SVGAGI (reference sequence).

The rearrangement joins TRBV7-9 to TRBJ2-3; the match to TRBD2 covers 9 bases. This CDR3 spans 17 amino acids. Germline V gene data show CDR1 as SEHNR and CDR2 as FQNEAQ (reference sequence). Trimming took 5 bases from V and 3 from J; bases not matched to a gene: 12. The CDR3 here is CASSRLTSGRTTDTQYF. CDR3 in DNA: TGTGCCAGCAGCCGACTTACTAGCGGGCGGACGACAGATACGCAGTATTTT.

The rearrangement links TRBV7-9 to TRBJ1-2; 8 nucleotides line up with TRBD1. The length of the CDR3 is 15 residues. Germline values: CDR1 SEHNR, CDR2 FQNEAQ (reference sequence). V was clipped by 5 bases and J by 4 bases; unmatched bases: 9. CDR3 sequence (DNA): TGTGCCAGCAGCCCCGGACAGGGCGCCAGCTATGGCTACACCTTC. Translated: CASSPGQGASYGYTF.

V and J are TRBV5-8 and TRBJ1-5; tentative D call: TRBD1 (5 bases). Germline V CDR1 and CDR2: SGHTS, YDEGEE. The CDR3 is 15 amino acids. The V and J ends lost 7 bases and 0 bases respectively, with 14 bases between them. In DNA form, the CDR3 reads TGTGCCAGCTTTTTAAGGGGTTATAGCAATCAGCCCCAGCATTTT. This gives the protein CASFLRGYSNQPQHF.

The gene calls are TRBV7-2 and TRBJ1-1; maybe TRBD1 (6 bases). Germline V gives CDR1 SGHTA, CDR2 FQGNSA. This CDR3 contains 16 residues. V lost 4 bases and J lost 6, with 21 bases in between. The CDR3 sequence is CASSSVHRVFISEAFF. The CDR3 DNA reads TGTGCCAGCAGCTCCGTGCACAGGGTTTTTATCTCTGAAGCTTTCTTT.

This clone was picked up one time. This chain joins TRBV10-2 and TRBJ1-5; 7 bases are shared with TRBD1. CDR1 WSHSY and CDR2 SAAADI come from the germline V gene. This CDR3 has 14 residues. The V and J ends lost 7 bases and 6 bases, in that order; junction bases with no gene match: 9. CDR3 residues: CASTEVGGLQPQHF. The CDR3 bases are TGCGCCAGCACCGAGGTAGGGGGCCTTCAGCCCCAGCATTTT.

The rearrangement links TRBV6-1 to TRBJ2-7; TRBD2 matches at 7 bases. There are 14 residues in the CDR3. The V gene's germline CDR1 is MNHNS and CDR2 SASEGT. The ends lost 3 bases at V and 4 bases at J; junction bases unmatched: 6. The CDR3: CASSDGLAVYEQYF. Here the CDR3 DNA reads TGTGCCAGCAGTGATGGGCTAGCGGTATACGAGCAGTACTTC.

CDR3 protein: CASSEQQGALHQPQHF. CDR3 in DNA: TGTGCCAGCAGTGAACAACAGGGGGCCCTTCATCAGCCCCAGCATTTT. The chain couples TRBV6-1 to TRBJ1-5; TRBD1 agrees at 9 bases. The CDR3 length is 16 residues. J gave up 5 bases and V 2 bases, and 7 bases lay outside the gene matches. The germline gives CDR1 MNHNS, CDR2 SASEGT.

The rearrangement joins TRBV15 to TRBJ1-2; tentative D call: TRBD1 (6 bases). This CDR3 spans 17 amino acids. Germline V gene data show CDR1 as LNHNV and CDR2 as YYDKDF (reference sequence). V was trimmed by 1 base and J by 1 base, leaving 16 bases between them. The CDR3 DNA reads as TGTGCCACCAGCAGAGGGGCAGGGGCCAGCGTTAACTATGGCTACACCTTC. This sequence encodes CATSRGAGASVNYGYTF.

This chain joins TRBV5-5 and TRBJ1-2; D is ambiguous. This CDR3 region has 15 residues. The germline V gene has CDR1 SGHKS and CDR2 YYEKEE (reference sequence). V lost 1 base and J lost 6, with 16 bases in between. The CDR3 protein is CASSLNNQGYDGYTF. As DNA, the CDR3 is TGTGCCAGCAGCTTGAACAACCAAGGCTACGATGGCTACACCTTC.

There are a few counts of this clone. The V call is TRBV18, the J call TRBJ1-2; D is uncertain. Deletions cut 2 bases from V and 1 base from J, with 8 bases between. Per germline, CDR1 KGHSH and CDR2 LQKENI. The CDR3 has 14 residues. Written as DNA, the CDR3 is TGTGCCAGCTCACCAACAGAACTTAACTATGGCTACACCTTC. This gives the protein CASSPTELNYGYTF.

The DNA for the CDR3 is TGCGCCAGCAGCCTGACAGGTTCAACTAATGAAAAACTGTTTTTT. Protein product: CASSLTGSTNEKLFF. The chain links TRBV5-1 to TRBJ1-4; possibly TRBD1 for D (6 bases). The CDR3 has 15 residues. V was cut by 4 bases and J by 0 bases, with 10 bases left in between. Germline V gene data show CDR1 as SGHRS and CDR2 as YFSETQ. Based on the CDR3 plus reference TRBV5-1 and TRBJ1-4, the full variable domain is KAGVTQTPRYLIKTRGQQVTLSCSPISGHRSVSWYQQTPGQGLQFLFEYFSETQRNKGNFPGRFSGRQFSNSRSEMNVSTLELGDSALYLCASSLTGSTNEKLFFGSGTQLSVL.

This clone was seen more than once but under ten times. The J gene is TRBJ1-6, the V gene TRBV30; no clear D gene. V was pared by 1 base and J by 9 bases, with 10 bases between. This CDR3 is built from 13 residues. Germline V gene lookup returns CDR1 GTSNPN and CDR2 SVGIG (reference sequence). This chain's CDR3 is CAWSADARSPLHF. The CDR3 DNA is TGTGCCTGGAGTGCGGACGCCCGTTCACCCCTCCACTTT.